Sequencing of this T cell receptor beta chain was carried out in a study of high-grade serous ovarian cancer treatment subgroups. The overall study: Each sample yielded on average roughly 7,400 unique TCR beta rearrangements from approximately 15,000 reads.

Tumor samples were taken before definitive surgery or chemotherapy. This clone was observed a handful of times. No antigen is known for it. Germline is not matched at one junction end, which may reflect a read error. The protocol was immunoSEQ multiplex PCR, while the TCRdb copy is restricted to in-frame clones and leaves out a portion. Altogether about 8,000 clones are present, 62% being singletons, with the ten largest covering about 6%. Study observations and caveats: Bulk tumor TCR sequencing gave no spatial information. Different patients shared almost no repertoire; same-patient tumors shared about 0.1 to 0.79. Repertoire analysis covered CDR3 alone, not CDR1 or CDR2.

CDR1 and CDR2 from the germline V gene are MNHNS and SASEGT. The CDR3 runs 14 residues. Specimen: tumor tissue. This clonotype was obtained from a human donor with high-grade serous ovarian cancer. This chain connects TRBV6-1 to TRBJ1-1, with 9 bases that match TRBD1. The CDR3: CASREGWGTGRSFF. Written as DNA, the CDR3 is TGTGCCAGCAGGGAAGGGTGGGGGACAGGGAGGTCTTTCTTT.